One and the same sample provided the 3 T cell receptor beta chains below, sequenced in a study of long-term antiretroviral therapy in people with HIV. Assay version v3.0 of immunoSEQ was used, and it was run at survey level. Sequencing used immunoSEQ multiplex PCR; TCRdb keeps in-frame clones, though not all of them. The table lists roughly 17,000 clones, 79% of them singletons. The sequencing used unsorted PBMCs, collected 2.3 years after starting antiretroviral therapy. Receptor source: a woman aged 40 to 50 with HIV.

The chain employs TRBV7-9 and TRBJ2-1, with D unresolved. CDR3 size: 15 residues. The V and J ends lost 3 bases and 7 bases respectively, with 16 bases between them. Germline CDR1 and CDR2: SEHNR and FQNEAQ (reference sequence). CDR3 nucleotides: TGTGCCAGCAGCTTGATCCAGGCTTCGATTAATGAGCAGTTCTTC. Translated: CASSLIQASINEQFF.

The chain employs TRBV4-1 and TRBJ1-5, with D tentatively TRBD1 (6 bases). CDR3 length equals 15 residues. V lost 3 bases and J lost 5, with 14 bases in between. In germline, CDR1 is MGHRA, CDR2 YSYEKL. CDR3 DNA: TGCGCCAGCAGCCAGGTCAAGGGGGAGGATCAGCCCCAGCATTTT. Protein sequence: CASSQVKGEDQPQHF.

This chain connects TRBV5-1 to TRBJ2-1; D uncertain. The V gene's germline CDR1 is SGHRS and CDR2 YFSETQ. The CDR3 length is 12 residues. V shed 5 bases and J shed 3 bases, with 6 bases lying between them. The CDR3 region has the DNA TGCGCCAGCAGTCTCGACTACAATGAGCAGTTCTTC. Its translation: CASSLDYNEQFF.